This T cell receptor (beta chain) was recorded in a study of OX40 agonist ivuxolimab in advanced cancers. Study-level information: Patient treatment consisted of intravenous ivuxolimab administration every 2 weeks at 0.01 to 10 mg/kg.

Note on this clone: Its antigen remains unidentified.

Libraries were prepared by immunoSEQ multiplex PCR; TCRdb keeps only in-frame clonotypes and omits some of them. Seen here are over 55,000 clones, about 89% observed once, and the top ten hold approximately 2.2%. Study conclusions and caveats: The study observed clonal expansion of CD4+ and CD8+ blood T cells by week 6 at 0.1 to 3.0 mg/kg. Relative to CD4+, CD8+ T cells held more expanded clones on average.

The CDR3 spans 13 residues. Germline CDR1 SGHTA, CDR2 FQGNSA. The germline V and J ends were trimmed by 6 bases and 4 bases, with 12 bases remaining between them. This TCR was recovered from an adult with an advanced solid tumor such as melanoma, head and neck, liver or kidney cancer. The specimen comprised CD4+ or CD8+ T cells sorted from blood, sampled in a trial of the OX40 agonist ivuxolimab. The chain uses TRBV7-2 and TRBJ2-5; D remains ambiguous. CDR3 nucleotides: TGTGCCAGCAGTTTCCTCGTGGGAGAGACCCAGTACTTC. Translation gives CASSFLVGETQYF. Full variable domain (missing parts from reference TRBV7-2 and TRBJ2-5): GAGVSQSPSNKVTEKGKDVELRCDPISGHTALYWYRQSLGQGLEFLIYFQGNSAPDKSGLPSDRFSAERTGGSVSTLTIQRTQQEDSAVYLCASSFLVGETQYFGPGTRLLVL.